The next 27 T cell receptor beta chains were all read from a single sample in a study of cytotoxic CD8 clonotypes in ibrutinib-treated CLL. Profiling relied on immunoSEQ multiplex PCR, and the TCRdb table lists in-frame clones only, not all of them. The table shows more than 140,000 clones, with roughly 77% occurring only once. The sequencing here drew on PBMCs, taken after 12 months of ibrutinib treatment. The receptors here all came from a human donor with chronic lymphocytic leukemia.

V usage is TRBV5-5 and J usage is TRBJ1-1, with 9 positions matching TRBD1. The CDR3 runs 18 residues. Germline trimming cut 0 bases from V and 5 bases from J; bases unmatched to any gene: 14. CDR1 SGHKS and CDR2 YYEKEE come from the germline V gene (reference sequence). CDR3 DNA: TGTGCCAGCAGCTTGGCCGTTGGACAGGGGACCGTCCGAACTGAAGCTTTCTTT. It codes for CASSLAVGQGTVRTEAFF. Full variable domain (remainder filled in from reference TRBV5-5 and TRBJ1-1): DAGVTQSPTHLIKTRGQQVTLRCSPISGHKSVSWYQQVLGQGPQFIFQYYEKEERGRGNFPDRFSARQFPNYSSELNVNALLLGDSALYLCASSLAVGQGTVRTEAFFGQGTRLTVV.

The chain is built from TRBV6-5 and TRBJ2-7; TRBD1 matches 8 bases. CDR1 and CDR2 from the germline V gene are MNHEY and SVGAGI. The CDR3 consists of 14 residues. Trimming removed 2 bases from V and 5 bases from J; junction bases left unmatched: 5. Here the CDR3 reads CASSYGRGQDEQYF. The CDR3 bases are TGTGCCAGCAGTTACGGCAGGGGGCAGGACGAGCAGTACTTC.

This rearrangement joins TRBV11-3 to TRBJ2-3; 9 bases fit TRBD2. CDR1 is SGHNT and CDR2 is YENEEA in the germline V gene. After removal of 2 bases from V and 6 bases from J, the junction contained 9 bases not matched to a gene. The CDR3 loop spans 16 amino acids. The CDR3 protein is CASSLSGSGGMDTQYF. The CDR3, as DNA: TGTGCCAGCAGCTTATCAGGCAGCGGGGGGATGGATACGCAGTATTTT.

V and J are TRBV4-2 and TRBJ1-1, with 12 nucleotides matching TRBD1. The germline V gene has CDR1 LGHNA and CDR2 YNFKEQ. This CDR3 comprises 17 residues. Trimming cost V 0 bases and J 2 bases; bases outside gene matches: 4. The DNA for the CDR3 is TGTGCCAGCAGCCAAGACCCGGGGACAGGGGGCAACACTGAAGCTTTCTTT. Protein sequence: CASSQDPGTGGNTEAFF.

This chain links TRBV6-1 with TRBJ2-1, with 9 bases lining up with TRBD1. The V gene end was trimmed by 6 bases and the J gene end by 3 bases; junction bases not matched to a gene: 6. The CDR3 sequence is 15 residues long. Germline V CDR1 and CDR2: MNHNS, SASEGT. The DNA for the CDR3 is TGTGCCAGCAGCCCGGACAGGGGAATCTACAATGAGCAGTTCTTC. This encodes CASSPDRGIYNEQFF.

The genes are TRBV5-1 and TRBJ2-7, with a possible D match to TRBD1 (6 bases). Germline CDR1 SGHRS, CDR2 YFSETQ. CDR3 length equals 12 residues. Trimming left V 2 bases short and J 6 bases short, with 9 bases between. CDR3 residues: CASSFQGGEQYF. CDR3 nucleotides: TGCGCCAGCAGCTTTCAAGGGGGCGAGCAGTACTTC.

The rearrangement joins TRBV28 to TRBJ1-2; 7 nucleotides line up with TRBD1. This CDR3 has 14 residues. Losses at the gene ends were 3 bases for V and 6 bases for J; bases not matched to a gene: 7. Looked up from germline, CDR1 is MDHEN and CDR2 is SYDVKM. CDR3 sequence (DNA): TGTGCCAGCAGTTTTAGGGGGCTGCTCGATGGCTACACCTTC. As protein: CASSFRGLLDGYTF.

In DNA, the CDR3 is TGTGCCAGTAGATTGGGACAAATCGGCACTGAAGCTTTCTTT. Translation gives CASRLGQIGTEAFF. This rearrangement joins TRBV19 to TRBJ1-1, with D possibly TRBD1 on 6 matching bases. Germline V gene lookup returns CDR1 LNHDA and CDR2 SQIVND (reference sequence). CDR3 length: 14 residues. V shed 6 bases and J shed 4 bases, with 15 bases lying between them.

This clone showed up just once. The chain has TRBV5-4 and TRBJ1-5; a weak D match, TRBD1 (6 bases). The CDR3 runs 13 residues. V lost 4 bases and J 9 bases, leaving 14 bases between the germline ends. From germline, CDR1 is SGHNT and CDR2 YYREEE (reference sequence). CDR3 in amino acids: CASSALQGSPQHF. The CDR3 nucleotides are TGTGCCAGCAGCGCGTTACAGGGATCGCCCCAGCATTTT.

This clone was seen at least ten times. The chain's CDR3 is CASSFGQAATNEKLFF. The CDR3 coding sequence is TGTGCCAGCAGCTTTGGACAGGCCGCAACTAATGAAAAACTGTTTTTT. This chain uses TRBV5-8 with TRBJ1-4; TRBD1 matches 7 bases. J lost 0 bases, V lost 2 bases, and 4 bases had no gene match. The germline V gene encodes CDR1 SGHTS and CDR2 YDEGEE. The CDR3 covers 16 residues.

This clone has only one observation. A junction end diverges from the germline sequence, so it may reflect a read error. The J gene is TRBJ2-5, the V gene TRBV30; TRBD2 matches at 9 bases. CDR3 length: 16 amino acids. Germline V CDR1 and CDR2: GTSNPN, SVGIG (reference sequence). This CDR3 is CARSVGAGGLRETQYF. The CDR3 bases are TGTGCCCGGAGTGTAGGCGCGGGGGGGCTAAGAGAGACCCAGTACTTC.

The chain has TRBV5-1 and TRBJ2-3, with TRBD2 as a possible D gene (5 bases). CDR1 SGHRS and CDR2 YFSETQ come from the germline V gene. The length of the CDR3 is 15 residues. The V end lost 6 bases, the J end lost 6 bases, and 20 bases lay between the germline ends. The CDR3 loop is CASTIGGPLWDTQYF. The CDR3 bases are TGCGCCAGCACTATAGGCGGGCCCCTTTGGGATACGCAGTATTTT.

This clone appeared once. CDR3 nucleotide sequence: TGCGCCAGCCCCCCCCCGCCGCGGGGAGCTTTTCCCTGGGCAACTGGTCCACCCCTCCACTTT. Translating it yields CASPPPPRGAFPWATGPPLHF. The J gene is TRBJ1-6, the V gene TRBV23-1; no reliable D call. TRBV23-1 is an ORF, with its function uncertain. The CDR3 sequence is 21 residues long. V was pared by 8 bases and J by 11 bases, with 40 bases between.

The chain links TRBV1 to TRBJ2-1. TRBV1 is marked as a pseudogene. The CDR3 length is 10 residues. CDR3 bases: TGCACCAGCAACCACAATGAGCAGTTCTTC. This translates into CTSNHNEQFF.

The J gene is TRBJ2-7, the V gene TRBV5-1; D tentatively reads TRBD1 or TRBD2 (5 bases each). Germline V gene sequence: CDR1 SGHRS, CDR2 YFSETQ. The CDR3 covers 13 residues. Trimming pared 4 bases from V and 0 bases from J, leaving 8 bases between. The CDR3 DNA follows: TGCGCCAGCAGCCGGGACGGCTCCTACGAGCAGTACTTC. Translated: CASSRDGSYEQYF. Full variable domain (missing parts from reference TRBV5-1 and TRBJ2-7): KAGVTQTPRYLIKTRGQQVTLSCSPISGHRSVSWYQQTPGQGLQFLFEYFSETQRNKGNFPGRFSGRQFSNSRSEMNVSTLELGDSALYLCASSRDGSYEQYFGPGTRLTVT.

The gene calls are TRBV5-1 and TRBJ1-4; tentative D call: TRBD1 (5 bases). The CDR3 loop spans 15 amino acids. CDR1 and CDR2 (germline): SGHRS, YFSETQ. V was shortened by 5 bases and J by 3 bases, with 14 bases between the two germline ends. Here the CDR3 DNA reads TGCGCCAGCAGTCGGGGGTGGGGAGCTAATGAAAAACTGTTTTTT. Protein: CASSRGWGANEKLFF.

This clone has only a few counts. V gene TRBV5-6 combines with J gene TRBJ1-5, with D hard to call. Per germline, CDR1 SGHDT and CDR2 YYEEEE. Trimming shortened V by 6 bases and J by 1 base, and 11 bases separated the two germline ends. The CDR3 is made up of 14 amino acids. This chain's CDR3 is CASNLGISNQPQHF. CDR3 nucleotides: TGTGCCAGCAACCTGGGCATAAGCAATCAGCCCCAGCATTTT. Full variable domain (missing parts from reference TRBV5-6 and TRBJ1-5): DAGVTQSPTHLIKTRGQQVTLRCSPKSGHDTVSWYQQALGQGPQFIFQYYEEEERQRGNFPDRFSGHQFPNYSSELNVNALLLGDSALYLCASNLGISNQPQHFGDGTRLSIL.

The chain combines TRBV10-3 with TRBJ2-1, with a weak D call TRBD1 (6 bases). This CDR3 comprises 16 residues. CDR1 is ENHRY and CDR2 is SYGVKD in the germline V gene. V lost 5 bases and J 4 bases, leaving 18 bases between the germline ends. The CDR3 loop reads CAISFRVQGLYNEQFF. The CDR3 DNA is TGTGCCATCAGTTTTCGGGTGCAGGGGCTGTACAATGAGCAGTTCTTC.

This chain links TRBV6-1 with TRBJ2-7, with D tentatively TRBD2 (5 bases). Trimming took off 5 bases at V and 7 bases at J, with 9 bases between the two ends. Germline CDR1 MNHNS, CDR2 SASEGT. The CDR3 runs to 11 residues. The CDR3 coding sequence is TGTGCCAGCAGTTCCCCGGGGGAGCAGTACTTC. This sequence encodes CASSSPGEQYF.

The chain is built from TRBV4-3 and TRBJ2-3; D is ambiguous. V was clipped by 1 base and J by 2 bases, with 7 bases between them. The CDR3 spans 14 residues. Germline CDR1 LGHNA, CDR2 YSLEER. CDR3 nucleotide sequence: TGCGCCAGCAGCCAAGGGGTGGCCACAGATACGCAGTATTTT. Its translation is CASSQGVATDTQYF.

The chain links TRBV13 to TRBJ2-2; D might be TRBD1 (5 bases). V gave up 2 bases and J gave up 5 bases, with 9 bases separating them. Germline-derived CDR1 and CDR2 are PRHDT and FYEKMQ (reference sequence). The CDR3 spans 14 residues. The CDR3 DNA reads as TGTGCCAGCAGCTTACAGGGCCCTACCGGGGAGCTGTTTTTT. Translation gives CASSLQGPTGELFF.

V gene TRBV28 combines with J gene TRBJ1-5; 9 nucleotides line up with TRBD1. Germline V lookup: CDR1 MDHEN, CDR2 SYDVKM. V lost 4 bases to trimming and J lost 5 bases; unmatched junction nucleotides: 12. The CDR3 runs to 17 residues. The DNA of the CDR3 is TGTGCCAGCAGTTCCCCCTTCGGGACAGGGAAGGATCAGCCCCAGCATTTT. This encodes CASSSPFGTGKDQPQHF. The full variable domain, rest sourced from reference TRBV28 and TRBJ1-5, is DVKVTQSSRYLVKRTGEKVFLECVQDMDHENMFWYRQDPGLGLRLIYFSYDVKMKEKGDIPEGYSVSREKKERFSLILESASTNQTSMYLCASSSPFGTGKDQPQHFGDGTRLSIL.

This chain connects TRBV28 to TRBJ1-2; 8 bases are a match to TRBD1. This CDR3 has 15 residues. From germline, CDR1 is MDHEN and CDR2 SYDVKM. With V trimmed by 6 bases and J by 2 bases, 8 bases remained unmatched. The CDR3: CASSPNGQGNYGYTF. CDR3 in DNA: TGTGCCAGCAGCCCTAATGGACAGGGAAACTATGGCTACACCTTC.

This chain links TRBV6-6 with TRBJ2-7; tentatively, D is TRBD1 (6 bases). Per the germline V gene, CDR1 is MNHNY and CDR2 is SVGAGI (reference sequence). The germline V and J ends were trimmed by 1 base and 11 bases, with 15 bases remaining between them. CDR3 size: 13 residues. The CDR3 spells CASSYLLQGVEYF. CDR3 DNA sequence: TGTGCCAGCAGTTACTTATTACAGGGAGTCGAGTACTTC.

This sequence joins TRBV28 and TRBJ2-6, with D perhaps given as TRBD1 or TRBD2 (7 bases each). The CDR3 spans 17 residues. V gave up 2 bases and J gave up 2 bases, with 13 bases separating them. From germline, CDR1 is MDHEN and CDR2 SYDVKM. The CDR3 DNA reads TGTGCCAGCAGTTTAAGACAGGGACTAACTGGGGCCAACGTCCTGACTTTC. It is translated as CASSLRQGLTGANVLTF.

The chain has TRBV4-1 and TRBJ2-1; 9 bases align to TRBD2. The germline V gene encodes CDR1 MGHRA and CDR2 YSYEKL. With 6 bases clipped from V and 4 bases from J, the junction kept 7 bases outside the gene matches. This CDR3 contains 15 residues. Here the CDR3 reads CASSQSGGRYNEQFF. CDR3 sequence (DNA): TGCGCCAGCAGTCAGAGCGGGGGGCGGTACAATGAGCAGTTCTTC.

The chain joins TRBV19 to TRBJ1-6; D is perhaps TRBD1 (5 bases). This CDR3 comprises 14 residues. CDR1 is LNHDA and CDR2 is SQIVND in the germline V gene (reference sequence). V was clipped by 10 bases and J by 0 bases, with 10 bases between them. The CDR3 protein is CATRQNSYNSPLHF. The CDR3 coding sequence is TGTGCCACCCGACAGAACTCCTATAATTCACCCCTCCACTTT.